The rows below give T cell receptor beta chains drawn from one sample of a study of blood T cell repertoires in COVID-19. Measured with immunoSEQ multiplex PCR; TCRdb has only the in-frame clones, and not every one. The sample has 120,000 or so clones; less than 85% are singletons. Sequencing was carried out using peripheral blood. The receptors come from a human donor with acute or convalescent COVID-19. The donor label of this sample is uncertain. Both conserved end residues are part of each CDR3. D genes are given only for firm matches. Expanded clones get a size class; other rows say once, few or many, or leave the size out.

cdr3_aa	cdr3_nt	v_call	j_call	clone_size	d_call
CASSYPRGGQETQYF	TGTGCCAGCAGTTACCCGAGGGGAGGCCAAGAGACCCAGTACTTC	TRBV6-2/TRBV6-3	TRBJ2-5	NA	NA
CASSESGRGTEAFF	TGTGCCAGCAGTGAGTCAGGAAGGGGTACTGAAGCTTTCTTT	TRBV2	TRBJ1-1	NA	NA
CAISPGQGTDTQYF	TGTGCCATCAGTCCGGGACAGGGAACAGATACGCAGTATTTT	TRBV10-3	TRBJ2-3	NA	TRBD1
CATSGVNEQFF	TGTGCCACCAGCGGAGTTAATGAGCAGTTCTTC	TRBV24-1	TRBJ2-1	few	NA
CASSIDLRTTLNTGELFF	TGTGCCAGTAGTATAGATCTACGGACAACACTTAACACCGGGGAGCTGTTTTTT	TRBV19	TRBJ2-2	NA	NA
CASSIGESGNTEAFF	TGTGCCAGTAGTATAGGAGAATCGGGGAACACTGAAGCTTTCTTT	TRBV19	TRBJ1-1	NA	NA
CATGAGGRSGANVLTF	TGTGCCACCGGGGCAGGGGGTAGGTCTGGGGCCAACGTCCTGACTTTC	TRBV24-1	TRBJ2-6	NA	TRBD1
CATSDPGLAGGDNEQFF	TGTGCCACCAGTGATCCGGGACTAGCGGGGGGGGACAATGAGCAGTTCTTC	TRBV24-1	TRBJ2-1	NA	TRBD2
CASLSGLASDTQYF	TGTGCCAGCTTATCGGGACTAGCTTCAGATACGCAGTATTTT	TRBV18	TRBJ2-3	NA	TRBD2
CSATDYGYTF	TGCAGTGCTACGGACTATGGCTACACCTTC	TRBV20-1	TRBJ1-2	NA	NA
CASSAATGLYYNEQFF	TGTGCCAGCAGCGCAGCAACGGGGTTATACTACAATGAGCAGTTCTTC	TRBV9	TRBJ2-1	NA	NA
CASSQGTVFDTQYF	TGCGCCAGCAGCCAGGGCACAGTATTTGATACGCAGTATTTT	TRBV4-1	TRBJ2-3	NA	NA
CASSLNLNTGELFF	TGTGCCAGCAGCTTGAATCTGAACACCGGGGAGCTGTTTTTT	TRBV5-4	TRBJ2-2	many	NA
CASSRRTGEAFF	TGTGCCAGCAGCCGACGGACAGGGGAAGCTTTCTTT	TRBV4-2	TRBJ1-1	few	TRBD1
CASKTGLAIDTQYF	TGTGCCAGCAAGACGGGACTAGCAATAGATACGCAGTATTTT	TRBV6-4	TRBJ2-3	NA	TRBD2
CATSDPPETYGYTF	TGTGCCACCAGTGACCCTCCCGAGACTTATGGCTACACCTTC	TRBV24-1	TRBJ1-2	NA	NA
CASRVRGSGTDTQYF	TGCGCCAGCAGGGTCAGGGGTTCTGGAACAGATACGCAGTATTTT	TRBV5-1	TRBJ2-3	few	NA
CASTATGQGYEQYF	TGTGCCAGCACCGCCACGGGACAGGGGTACGAGCAGTACTTC	TRBV25-1	TRBJ2-7	many	TRBD1
CASSTSRQGVDYGYTF	TGTGCCAGCAGCACTTCCCGACAGGGTGTGGACTATGGCTACACCTTC	TRBV5-4	TRBJ1-2	NA	TRBD1
CASSEFGPRGETQYF	TGTGCCAGCAGTGAATTTGGACCCCGGGGAGAGACCCAGTACTTC	TRBV6-1	TRBJ2-5	NA	NA
CASSPSALWGRANQPQHF	TGTGCCAGTAGTCCATCCGCGCTATGGGGCAGGGCGAATCAGCCCCAGCATTTT	TRBV19	TRBJ1-5	NA	NA